The 26 T cell receptor beta chains below were found in one sample sequenced in a study of blood T cell repertoires in COVID-19. Clones were sequenced by immunoSEQ multiplex PCR, and TCRdb holds only the in-frame ones, with some missing. The table has about 42,000 clones, roughly 76% seen once; the top ten hold 28%. The sample taken for sequencing was peripheral blood. The receptors here all came from a woman in her 70s with acute or convalescent COVID-19.

The genes are TRBV10-3 and TRBJ2-1, with 10 positions matching TRBD2. Trimming cost V 0 bases and J 0 bases; bases outside gene matches: 5. CDR1 is ENHRY, CDR2 SYGVKD, per germline. The CDR3 is 18 amino acids. CDR3 protein: CAISESTSGRSSYNEQFF. The CDR3 DNA is TGTGCCATCAGTGAGTCGACTAGCGGGCGAAGCTCCTACAATGAGCAGTTCTTC.

The CDR3 spells CASSELGGVGTEAFF. The CDR3 DNA reads TGTGCCAGCAGTGAATTGGGAGGGGTAGGAACTGAAGCTTTCTTT. V is TRBV6-1 and J is TRBJ1-1; D might be TRBD1 (5 bases). Germline CDR1 is MNHNS and CDR2 is SASEGT. Between the trimmed V and J ends, which lost 2 bases and 5 bases, there was a span of 15 bases. CDR3 length: 15 residues.

This chain connects TRBV5-1 to TRBJ2-7; 12 bases line up with TRBD2. There are 17 residues in the CDR3. In germline, CDR1 is SGHRS, CDR2 YFSETQ. Trimming took 4 bases from V and 0 from J; bases not matched to a gene: 8. The CDR3 nucleotides are TGCGCCAGCAGCCTCGGACTAGCGGGGAGAAGCTCCTACGAGCAGTACTTC. Protein sequence: CASSLGLAGRSSYEQYF. The complete variable domain, with remaining parts taken from reference TRBV5-1 and TRBJ2-7, reads KAGVTQTPRYLIKTRGQQVTLSCSPISGHRSVSWYQQTPGQGLQFLFEYFSETQRNKGNFPGRFSGRQFSNSRSEMNVSTLELGDSALYLCASSLGLAGRSSYEQYFGPGTRLTVT.

The chain combines TRBV11-3 with TRBJ2-2; 10 nucleotides align to TRBD1. V shed 5 bases, J shed 3 bases, and the junction held 12 bases outside the gene matches. From germline, CDR1 is SGHNT and CDR2 YENEEA. The CDR3 loop spans 18 amino acids. The chain's CDR3 is CASSAGQGLVGDTGELFF. In DNA, the CDR3 is TGTGCCAGCAGCGCGGGACAGGGGCTGGTTGGTGACACCGGGGAGCTGTTTTTT. The full variable domain, with the rest looked up from reference TRBV11-3 and TRBJ2-2, is EAGVVQSPRYKIIEKKQPVAFWCNPISGHNTLYWYLQNLGQGPELLIRYENEEAVDDSQLPKDRFSAERLKGVDSTLKIQPAELGDSAVYLCASSAGQGLVGDTGELFFGEGSRLTVL.

The chain joins TRBV28 to TRBJ1-4; 10 bases are shared with TRBD1. Germline CDR1 MDHEN, CDR2 SYDVKM. The length of the CDR3 is 14 residues. Trimming cost V 2 bases and J 7 bases; bases outside gene matches: 1. CDR3 DNA: TGTGCCAGCAGTTTAGACAGGGGGCGTGAAAAACTGTTTTTT. This translates into CASSLDRGREKLFF.

The chain combines TRBV7-9 with TRBJ1-1; D perhaps matches TRBD1 (6 bases). V was shortened by 5 bases and J by 11 bases, with 15 bases between the two germline ends. Germline assignment: CDR1 SEHNR and CDR2 FQNEAQ (reference sequence). The CDR3 sequence is 12 residues long. CDR3 sequence: CASSAQGKVAFF. In DNA form, the CDR3 reads TGTGCCAGCAGCGCCCAGGGGAAGGTGGCTTTCTTT.

This clone was counted once. The V and J genes are TRBV2 and TRBJ2-5, with D possibly being TRBD2 (5 bases). CDR1 is SNHLY, CDR2 FYNNEI, per germline. This CDR3 spans 13 amino acids. V was shortened by 3 bases and J by 5 bases, with 10 bases between the two germline ends. CDR3 DNA: TGTGCCAGCAGTGAGGACTCGGGGGAGACCCAGTACTTC. It is translated as CASSEDSGETQYF.

This clone occurred a few times. The chain uses TRBV18 and TRBJ1-2; 7 positions match TRBD1. Germline assignment: CDR1 KGHSH and CDR2 LQKENI. The CDR3 length is 13 residues. After removal of 6 bases from V and 8 bases from J, the junction contained 9 bases not matched to a gene. The CDR3 is CASSTDRNQGYTF. The CDR3 DNA reads as TGTGCCAGCTCTACGGACAGGAACCAAGGCTACACCTTC.

The rearrangement uses TRBV14 and TRBJ1-1; D ambiguous. The CDR3 loop spans 13 amino acids. V gave up 4 bases and J gave up 5 bases, with 11 bases separating them. Germline values: CDR1 SGHDN, CDR2 FVKESK. CDR3 in DNA: TGTGCCAGCAGCCCATCGTCAGGAACTGAAGCTTTCTTT. Its protein is CASSPSSGTEAFF.

This chain links TRBV28 with TRBJ2-7; D is perhaps TRBD1 (5 bases). The germline V gene encodes CDR1 MDHEN and CDR2 SYDVKM. Trimming removed 5 bases from V and 1 base from J, with 9 bases in between. The CDR3 runs 13 residues. CDR3 residues: CASSPTGSYEQYF. CDR3 DNA: TGTGCCAGCAGTCCTACAGGATCCTACGAGCAGTACTTC.

The chain joins TRBV10-1 to TRBJ2-7, with 8 bases that match TRBD1. Germline V gene lookup returns CDR1 WNHNN and CDR2 SYGVQD (reference sequence). This CDR3 has 15 amino acids. The junction had 4 bases not matched to a gene; V was cut back by 3 bases and J by 0 bases. The CDR3 coding sequence is TGCGCCAGCAGTGAAGGACAGGGTAGCTCCTACGAGCAGTACTTC. It encodes CASSEGQGSSYEQYF.

J is TRBJ1-1 and V is TRBV5-1; D is possibly TRBD1 (6 bases). V lost 2 bases, J lost 6 bases, and 20 bases lay in between. The CDR3 has 16 residues. Germline CDR1 is SGHRS and CDR2 is YFSETQ. This chain's CDR3 is CASSFLIGDTGAEAFF. CDR3 coding DNA: TGCGCCAGCAGCTTCCTAATAGGGGACACAGGTGCTGAAGCTTTCTTT.

The chain is built from TRBV6-5 and TRBJ1-3, with TRBD1 matching over 9 bases. This CDR3 is 15 amino acids long. V dropped 9 bases and J dropped 3; count of bases not matched to a gene: 9. From germline, CDR1 is MNHEY and CDR2 SVGAGI. CDR3 in DNA: TGTGCCAGTGGACAGGGGAGTGGGTTTGGAAACACCATATATTTT. Its translation is CASGQGSGFGNTIYF.

This chain uses TRBV7-2 with TRBJ2-2, with 9 bases that match TRBD1. The CDR3 is made up of 15 amino acids. Germline V gene data show CDR1 as SGHTA and CDR2 as FQGNSA. V lost 3 bases to trimming and J lost 6 bases; unmatched junction nucleotides: 5. The CDR3 DNA sequence: TGTGCCAGCAGCTTTACACAGGGGGCTGCCGGGGAGCTGTTTTTT. It is translated as CASSFTQGAAGELFF.

This chain links TRBV6-5 with TRBJ1-5; D possibly corresponds to TRBD1 (5 bases). The germline V gene encodes CDR1 MNHEY and CDR2 SVGAGI. This CDR3 has 14 amino acids. The V end lost 7 bases, the J end lost 1 base, and 11 bases lay between the germline ends. The CDR3 reads CASNQGGSNQPQHF. Here the CDR3 DNA reads TGTGCCAGCAACCAGGGAGGGAGCAATCAGCCCCAGCATTTT.

This clone has just a few counts. The V gene is TRBV5-1, the J gene TRBJ2-2; the match to TRBD2 covers 9 bases. This CDR3 comprises 16 residues. Germline values: CDR1 SGHRS, CDR2 YFSETQ. The J segment lost 3 bases and the V segment lost 4 bases, leaving 7 bases of the junction unmatched. CDR3 residues: CASSPDAGGDTGELFF. CDR3 nucleotides: TGCGCCAGCAGCCCGGATGCGGGGGGGGACACCGGGGAGCTGTTTTTT.

The J gene is TRBJ1-2, the V gene TRBV30, with D perhaps matching TRBD1 (6 bases). V shed 0 bases and J shed 7 bases, with 12 bases lying between them. The CDR3 runs 13 residues. CDR1 and CDR2 (germline): GTSNPN, SVGIG (reference sequence). DNA of the CDR3: TGTGCCTGGAGTGTGGGGGGGCTCTCTGGCTACACCTTC. It yields the protein CAWSVGGLSGYTF.

The rearrangement uses TRBV5-1 and TRBJ1-1, with 7 nucleotides matching TRBD1. The CDR3 is made up of 14 amino acids. Germline V CDR1 and CDR2: SGHRS, YFSETQ. V trimming: 0 bases; J trimming: 7 bases; junction bases outside the gene matches: 6. The CDR3 coding sequence is TGCGCCAGCAGCTTGGATTCGGGACAGAGTGAAGCTTTCTTT. Translation: CASSLDSGQSEAFF.

V gene TRBV5-6 combines with J gene TRBJ1-3; D ambiguous. The germline gives CDR1 SGHDT, CDR2 YYEEEE. Trimming took 0 bases from V and 1 from J, leaving 14 bases between them. This CDR3 has 17 amino acids. DNA for the CDR3: TGTGCCAGCAGCTTGGGGTTGACACGGAATTCTGGAAACACCATATATTTT. Its translation is CASSLGLTRNSGNTIYF.

This clone was recorded a few times. The V and J genes are TRBV29-1 and TRBJ1-2; D may be TRBD1 (6 bases). The CDR3 totals 14 residues. Germline V gene lookup returns CDR1 SQVTM and CDR2 ANQGSEA. Trimming took off 5 bases at V and 3 bases at J, with 16 bases between the two ends. CDR3 in DNA: TGCAGCGTTTACAGGGCGCTAGAGGACTATGGCTACACCTTC. Translating it yields CSVYRALEDYGYTF.

The V and J genes are TRBV3-1 (or the pseudogene TRBV3-2) and TRBJ2-7, with D perhaps matching TRBD2 (6 bases). This CDR3 is 13 amino acids long. The germline V gene has CDR1 LGHDT and CDR2 YNNKEL (reference sequence). With 4 bases removed from V and 7 bases from J, the gap between germline ends came to 14 bases. CDR3 nucleotide sequence: TGTGCCAGCAGCCTCGCTAGCGTCGGAGAGCAGTACTTC. Protein product: CASSLASVGEQYF.

The chain has TRBV19 and TRBJ1-1; D is ambiguous. Germline lookup yields CDR1 LNHDA and CDR2 SQIVND (reference sequence). V gave up 2 bases and J gave up 1 base, with 8 bases separating them. This CDR3 spans 14 amino acids. CDR3 protein: CASSIMGPNTEAFF. The CDR3 DNA reads TGTGCCAGTAGTATAATGGGCCCGAACACTGAAGCTTTCTTT.

The rearrangement joins TRBV10-3 to TRBJ2-2; D is unclear. Trimming pared 3 bases from V and 6 bases from J, leaving 5 bases between. Per the germline V gene, CDR1 is ENHRY and CDR2 is SYGVKD. The CDR3 has 12 residues. This CDR3 reads CAISDRAGELFF. The CDR3 nucleotides read TGTGCCATCAGTGACCGAGCCGGGGAGCTGTTTTTT.

CDR3 DNA: TGCGCCAGCAGCCAAGTTAGGACAGTAGCCTACGAGCAGTACTTC. Translation: CASSQVRTVAYEQYF. The chain has TRBV4-1 and TRBJ2-7; D might be TRBD1 (6 bases). V shed 1 base and J shed 2 bases, with 12 bases lying between them. Germline V lookup: CDR1 MGHRA, CDR2 YSYEKL. The CDR3 runs 15 residues.

J is TRBJ1-2 and V is TRBV10-3; maybe TRBD1 (5 bases). The V and J ends lost 5 bases and 3 bases respectively, with 13 bases between them. The germline V gene encodes CDR1 ENHRY and CDR2 SYGVKD. This CDR3 contains 14 residues. The CDR3 DNA reads TGTGCCATCAGTCCGGGTTGGGGCGACTATGGCTACACCTTC. The encoded protein is CAISPGWGDYGYTF.

The chain joins TRBV7-8 to TRBJ2-2, with TRBD1 matching 8 bases. The CDR3 is made up of 16 amino acids. The V and J ends lost 3 bases and 4 bases, in that order; junction bases with no gene match: 7. Germline V CDR1 and CDR2: SGHVS, FQNEAQ. The CDR3 here is CASSFSDRVVTGELFF. As DNA, the CDR3 is TGTGCCAGCAGCTTCTCGGACAGGGTTGTCACCGGGGAGCTGTTTTTT. Complete variable domain (other parts from reference TRBV7-8 and TRBJ2-2): GAGVSQSPRYKVAKRGQDVALRCDPISGHVSLFWYQQALGQGPEFLTYFQNEAQLDKSGLPSDRFFAERPEGSVSTLKIQRTQQEDSAVYLCASSFSDRVVTGELFFGEGSRLTVL.